A single TCR beta chain is shown here with its context. Its antigen is unknown. V lost 7 bases, J lost 4 bases, and 11 bases stayed unmatched. CDR1 is SEHNR and CDR2 is FQNEAQ in the germline V gene (reference sequence). This CDR3 contains 15 residues. The PCR used 60 Vbeta and 13 Jbeta primers. Data came from immunoSEQ multiplex PCR; TCRdb stores just in-frame clones and leaves some out. The sample lists fewer than 250,000 clones, 77% occurring once. The sample comes from a study of cytomegalovirus exposure and HLA in healthy donors. Study-wide results and caveats: Cytomegalovirus-associated status was assigned to 164 TCR beta chains.

The clonotype originates from a woman aged 30 to 39 in good health and CMV-seropositive. Material: PBMCs. This chain uses TRBV7-9 with TRBJ1-1; TRBD1 agrees at 8 bases. The CDR3 DNA reads as TGTGCCAGCAACCTTCGCGGACAGGGACCCACTGAAGCTTTCTTT. This encodes CASNLRGQGPTEAFF.